The rows below give T cell receptor beta chains drawn from one sample of a study of T cell repertoires in cytomegalovirus infection. These TCRs are of unknown antigen specificity. TCRdb re-derived calls from the reads in MiXCR, one entry per CDR3 protein. The sample contains some 920,000 distinct CDR3 sequences, roughly a third of which appear only once. This material consisted of cultured CD8+ T cells from PBMCs, taken from culture after CMV antigen stimulation. These receptors all stem from a human donor in good health (CMV status not recorded). Some clones in this sample may be carry-over from other donors' samples. CDR3s include the opening cysteine and the closing phenylalanine or tryptophan. D genes are given only for firm matches. Size values are once, few and many counts, or a class for expanded clones, and some rows have none.

>many|TRBJ1-5|14|TRBV7-9|-
TGTGCCAGCAGCTTCGGGGGGATAGATCAGCCCCAGCATTTT
CASSFGGIDQPQHF
>-|TRBJ2-2|15|TRBV6-2/TRBV6-3|-
TGTGCCAGCACCTTCCCCCAGGGGAACACCGGGGAGCTGTTTTTT
CASTFPQGNTGELFF
>few|TRBJ1-5|15|TRBV7-8|-
TGTGCCAGCAGCCCTACAGCTAATAGCAATCAGCCCCAGCATTTT
CASSPTANSNQPQHF
>-|TRBJ1-5|13|TRBV7-9|-
TGTGCCAGCAGCCCCGGGGGGGCTCAGCCCCAGCATTTT
CASSPGGAQPQHF
>-|TRBJ2-7|14|TRBV27|-
TGTGCCAGCAGTTTATGGTATAGGGACGACGAGCAGTACTTC
CASSLWYRDDEQYF
>-|TRBJ2-7|15|TRBV20-1|TRBD1
TGCAGTGCTTTCCTTCCGGGACAGAGCACGTACGAGCAGTACTTC
CSAFLPGQSTYEQYF
>-|TRBJ2-5|15|TRBV7-6|-
TGTGCCAGCAGCCTATCCGTCAGGGGCACAGAGACCCAGTACTTC
CASSLSVRGTETQYF
>few|TRBJ1-2|15|TRBV12-3/TRBV12-4|TRBD1
TGTGCCAGCACTTTCGGACAGGGGGTTAACTATGGCTACACCTTC
CASTFGQGVNYGYTF
>few|TRBJ2-3|13|TRBV7-3|-
TGTGCCAGCAAACGGGAGAGCACAGATACGCAGTATTTT
CASKRESTDTQYF
>-|TRBJ2-1|14|TRBV20-1|-
TGCAGTGCTCTTACGTGGGAGGGGGCGAATGAGCAGTTCTTC
CSALTWEGANEQFF
>few|TRBJ2-3|15|TRBV7-3|TRBD2
TGTGCCAGCAGCCTTCTAGCGGGCGGGGAAGATACGCAGTATTTT
CASSLLAGGEDTQYF
>-|TRBJ1-1|13|TRBV24-1|TRBD1
TGTGCCACTAAACCACAGGGGTCGACTGAAGCTTTCTTT
CATKPQGSTEAFF
>-|TRBJ1-4|17|TRBV5-4|TRBD1
TGTGCCAGCAGCTTGACCTATGGGACAGGGGGGCACGAAAAACTGTTTTTT
CASSLTYGTGGHEKLFF
>many|TRBJ2-1|12|TRBV27|-
TGTGCCAGCAGCCTAGAGGGGAGGGAGCAGTTCTTC
CASSLEGREQFF
>many|TRBJ2-1|17|TRBV7-8|TRBD2
TGTGCCAGCAGCCAAACGACTAGCGGGGGGGCCTACAATGAGCAGTTCTTC
CASSQTTSGGAYNEQFF
>few|TRBJ2-7|17|TRBV9|-
TGTGCCAGCAGCAGACCACATGGGTACCCCACACCCTACGAGCAGTACTTC
CASSRPHGYPTPYEQYF
>few|TRBJ2-2|14|TRBV7-9|-
TGTGCCAGCAGCTTTAGGGCGGACACCGGGGAGCTGTTTTTT
CASSFRADTGELFF
>many|TRBJ1-1|11|TRBV7-6|-
TGTGCCAGCAGGGGGAACACTGAAGCTTTCTTT
CASRGNTEAFF
>-|TRBJ2-7|13|TRBV20-1|-
TGCAGTGCTCTTCTCAGCTACGGGAGCGAGCAGTACTTC
CSALLSYGSEQYF
>-|TRBJ2-1|13|TRBV6-2/TRBV6-3|-
TGTGCCAGCCAATCGGTCACCTACAATGAGCAGTTCTTC
CASQSVTYNEQFF
>-|TRBJ2-5|15|TRBV24-1|TRBD2
TGTGCCACCGAGAGGACTAGCGGGGGGGACGAGACCCAGTACTTC
CATERTSGGDETQYF
>many|TRBJ2-1|16|TRBV7-3|-
TGTGCCAGCAGCTTATCGCTAAGTCCAGCCTACAATGAGCAGTTCTTC
CASSLSLSPAYNEQFF
>few|TRBJ2-7|16|TRBV27|TRBD1
TGTGCCAGCAGTTTATATGGGACAGCAAGCTCCTACGAGCAGTACTTC
CASSLYGTASSYEQYF
>-|TRBJ2-1|14|TRBV27|TRBD2
TGTGCCAGCAGACAAGTAGCGGGGTACAATGAGCAGTTCTTC
CASRQVAGYNEQFF
>-|TRBJ1-1|12|TRBV6-1|-
TGTGCCAGCAGTGAAAGGAGGGTTGAAGCTTTCTTT
CASSERRVEAFF
>-|TRBJ1-2|18|TRBV20-1|-
TGCAGTACTAGTGGTCTCCGAAGCCGGGGGAGATTTAACTATGGCTACACCTTC
CSTSGLRSRGRFNYGYTF
>few|TRBJ1-4|15|TRBV7-8|-
TGTGCCAGCAGCCCCCGGCAGGCAACTAATGAAAAACTGTTTTTT
CASSPRQATNEKLFF
>few|TRBJ1-2|16|TRBV5-4|TRBD1
TGTGCCAGCAGCCTCGGACAGGGCGTTGGTAGGGATGGCTACACCTTC
CASSLGQGVGRDGYTF
>-|TRBJ1-2|17|TRBV5-4|-
TGTGCCAGCAGCTTGAGGACAGAGGGCGCGAATAACTATGGCTACACCTTC
CASSLRTEGANNYGYTF